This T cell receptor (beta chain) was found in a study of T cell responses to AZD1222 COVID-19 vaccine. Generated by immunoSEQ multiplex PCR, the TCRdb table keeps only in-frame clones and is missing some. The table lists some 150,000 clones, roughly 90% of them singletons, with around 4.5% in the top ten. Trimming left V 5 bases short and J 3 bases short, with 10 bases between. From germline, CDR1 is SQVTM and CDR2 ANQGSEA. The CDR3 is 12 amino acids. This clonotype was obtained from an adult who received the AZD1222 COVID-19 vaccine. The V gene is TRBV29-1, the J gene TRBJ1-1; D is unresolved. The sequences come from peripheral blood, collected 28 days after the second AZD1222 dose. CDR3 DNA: TGCAGCGTTTCAAGGAGGGACACTGAAGCTTTCTTT. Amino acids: CSVSRRDTEAFF.